What follows are 15 T cell receptor beta chains derived from one specimen sequenced in a study of technical replicates of blood from a handful of donors (dated by TCRdb to about 2017). Preparation of the library involved the immunoSEQ multiplex PCR assay. TCRdb took over this immuneACCESS table, retaining in-frame rearrangements with V and J assigned. Such tables are incomplete; in checked studies, under half of the missing clones stem from an unresolved V gene, and the remainder is unexplained. Across this sample there are about 84,000 clones, with 95% to 98% seen only once. Of the sample, less than 0.2% is held by the ten largest clones. The sequenced material came from T cells isolated from PBMCs. These receptors were collected from a human donor in good health.

The chain recombines TRBV27 with TRBJ2-7, with TRBD2 matching 11 bases. Germline V gives CDR1 MNHEY, CDR2 SMNVEV (reference sequence). CDR3 length: 15 amino acids. With 5 bases clipped from V and 0 bases from J, the junction kept 3 bases outside the gene matches. CDR3 loop: CASSPTSGGSYEQYF. The CDR3 DNA is TGTGCCAGCAGTCCCACTAGCGGGGGCTCCTACGAGCAGTACTTC.

The J gene is TRBJ2-7, the V gene TRBV6-1; 7 positions agree with TRBD1. The CDR3 length is 13 residues. Germline CDR1 is MNHNS and CDR2 is SASEGT. Unmatched junction bases numbered 6, after V lost 6 bases and J lost 4 bases. The chain's CDR3 is CASSTTGEYEQYF. Written as DNA, the CDR3 is TGTGCCAGCAGCACTACAGGGGAGTACGAGCAGTACTTC.

The chain carries TRBV6-4 and TRBJ1-5, with D maybe TRBD1 (6 bases). With 5 bases removed from V and 5 bases from J, the gap between germline ends came to 19 bases. The CDR3 has 16 residues. Germline CDR1 MRHNA, CDR2 SNTAGT. The CDR3 DNA is TGTGCCAGCAGTTTCACGGGGGGGCCCCGTTATCAGCCCCAGCATTTT. Its translation is CASSFTGGPRYQPQHF.

V and J are TRBV7-9 and TRBJ2-2; weak D call: TRBD2 (6 bases). The V and J ends lost 6 bases and 9 bases respectively, with 20 bases between them. The CDR3 covers 15 residues. Per the germline V gene, CDR1 is SEHNR and CDR2 is FQNEAQ (reference sequence). The CDR3, as DNA: TGTGCCAGCAGGCCTACTACGGGGAGGCCGAGGGAGCTGTTTTTT. Its protein is CASRPTTGRPRELFF.

The J gene is TRBJ2-1, the V gene TRBV29-1; TRBD2 aligns across 7 bases. Germline V gene lookup returns CDR1 SQVTM and CDR2 ANQGSEA. This CDR3 has 14 amino acids. V lost 6 bases to trimming and J lost 7 bases; unmatched junction nucleotides: 12. CDR3 nucleotides: TGCAGCGTCCCCTGGGGCGGGAGAGGAAATGAGCAGTTCTTC. Translation gives CSVPWGGRGNEQFF.

The chain recombines TRBV5-1 with TRBJ1-1; D is possibly TRBD1 (6 bases). The CDR3 is 16 residues long. CDR1 and CDR2 (germline): SGHRS, YFSETQ. Trimming removed 4 bases at V and 4 bases at J, with 20 bases between. The CDR3: CASSRGETGPGTEAFF. The CDR3 DNA sequence: TGCGCCAGCAGCCGAGGGGAGACAGGACCGGGCACTGAAGCTTTCTTT.

This clone was counted a single time. The chain couples TRBV19 to TRBJ2-7, with 12 bases lining up with TRBD2. V was clipped by 10 bases and J by 5 bases; unmatched bases: 6. This CDR3 is built from 13 residues. Germline lookup yields CDR1 LNHDA and CDR2 SQIVND (reference sequence). CDR3 in DNA: TGTGCCACCGGACTAGCGGGAATCAACGAGCAGTACTTC. Translating gives CATGLAGINEQYF.

This clone appeared a single time. The gene calls are TRBV4-1 and TRBJ2-1, with TRBD2 matching 8 bases. Germline CDR1 is MGHRA and CDR2 is YSYEKL. This CDR3 has 17 residues. Trimming at V came to 4 bases and at J to 8 bases, leaving 16 bases not matched to a gene. The CDR3 region is CASSRANPGLGRYEQFF. CDR3 DNA sequence: TGCGCCAGCAGCCGCGCAAACCCGGGACTAGGACGGTATGAGCAGTTCTTC.

The chain has TRBV5-6 and TRBJ1-5, with D uncertain. The CDR3 spans 14 residues. The germline V gene has CDR1 SGHDT and CDR2 YYEEEE. V was cut by 0 bases and J by 4 bases, with 8 bases left in between. Written as DNA, the CDR3 is TGTGCCAGCAGCTTGGCCCTAGGTAATCAGCCCCAGCATTTT. The encoded protein is CASSLALGNQPQHF.

The chain has TRBV15 and TRBJ2-1; 10 nucleotides align to TRBD2. V lost 9 bases to trimming and J lost 7 bases; unmatched junction nucleotides: 12. Germline CDR1 LNHNV, CDR2 YYDKDF (reference sequence). CDR3 length: 15 residues. The CDR3 spells CATGPAGGQFNEQFF. The CDR3 coding sequence is TGTGCCACAGGGCCAGCGGGGGGGCAGTTTAATGAGCAGTTCTTC.

The chain links TRBV2 to TRBJ1-3; tentative D call: TRBD1 (5 bases). Germline CDR1 reads SNHLY; CDR2 reads FYNNEI. The V end was cut by 4 bases, the J end by 4 bases, with 14 bases between. This CDR3 has 15 residues. DNA for the CDR3: TGTGCCAGCAGTGTTCAAGGGGATCGCGGAAACACCATATATTTT. Protein: CASSVQGDRGNTIYF.

The chain recombines TRBV28 with TRBJ1-4, with D perhaps matching TRBD1 (5 bases). The CDR3 covers 12 residues. Trimming left V 6 bases short and J 8 bases short, with 10 bases between. Germline CDR1 and CDR2: MDHEN and SYDVKM. Written as DNA, the CDR3 is TGTGCCAGCAGCCAAGACAGCGAAAAACTGTTTTTT. This sequence encodes CASSQDSEKLFF.

This chain connects TRBV19 to TRBJ2-7; D not resolved. CDR3 length: 12 amino acids. Trimming stripped 1 base from V and 3 bases from J, with 4 bases between. Germline V gene lookup returns CDR1 LNHDA and CDR2 SQIVND (reference sequence). CDR3 nucleotides: TGTGCCAGTAGTATAGGAGGCTACGAGCAGTACTTC. Translation: CASSIGGYEQYF. Filled out from reference TRBV19 and TRBJ2-7, the complete variable domain reads DGGITQSPKYLFRKEGQNVTLSCEQNLNHDAMYWYRQDPGQGLRLIYYSQIVNDFQKGDIAEGYSVSREKKESFPLTVTSAQKNPTAFYLCASSIGGYEQYFGPGTRLTVT.

J is TRBJ1-1 and V is TRBV29-1, with no clear D. The V and J ends lost 0 bases and 6 bases respectively, with 5 bases between them. Germline V CDR1 and CDR2: SQVTM, ANQGSEA. The CDR3 contains 11 residues. The CDR3 spells CSVEDHSEAFF. DNA for the CDR3: TGCAGCGTTGAAGATCACTCTGAAGCTTTCTTT.

The V gene is TRBV30, the J gene TRBJ2-7; D possibly corresponds to TRBD2 (6 bases). This CDR3 spans 12 amino acids. Germline assignment: CDR1 GTSNPN and CDR2 SVGIG (reference sequence). V lost 5 bases and J 3 bases, leaving 11 bases between the germline ends. The CDR3 here is CAWAGSFYEQYF. Here the CDR3 DNA reads TGTGCCTGGGCCGGGAGTTTCTACGAGCAGTACTTC.